Below are 7 T cell receptor beta chains sequenced from a single sample in a study of CD8 T cells in ankylosing spondylitis. Each CDR3 protein gets one entry after TCRdb re-called the 5' RACE reads with MiXCR. The data contain some 250,000 distinct CDR3 sequences, over 8.5% of them seen just once; the ten biggest clones take up less than 7%. Material: blood, either unsorted or a sorted T cell fraction (not recorded which). The receptor source for this set is a male donor with ankylosing spondylitis or in good health (not recorded which).

This clonotype appeared many times. The chain has TRBV6-5 and TRBJ1-6, with TRBD1 as a possible D gene (5 bases). V lost 2 bases and J 10 bases, leaving 15 bases between the germline ends. This CDR3 is 15 amino acids long. Germline V gene lookup returns CDR1 MNHEY and CDR2 SVGAGI. The CDR3 sequence is CASSYLPQGNSPLHF. The CDR3 bases are TGTGCCAGCAGTTACCTCCCGCAGGGCAACTCACCCCTCCACTTT.

This clonotype was seen many times. The rearrangement links TRBV5-1 to TRBJ2-7; unclear D gene. Trimming stripped 1 base from V and 6 bases from J, with 11 bases between. CDR1 is SGHRS, CDR2 YFSETQ, per germline. This CDR3 is built from 13 residues. The CDR3, as DNA: TGCGCCAGCAGCTTGAAGGTTGAGTTCGAGCAGTACTTC. This encodes CASSLKVEFEQYF. Using reference TRBV5-1 and TRBJ2-7 for the parts outside the CDR3, the full variable domain is KAGVTQTPRYLIKTRGQQVTLSCSPISGHRSVSWYQQTPGQGLQFLFEYFSETQRNKGNFPGRFSGRQFSNSRSEMNVSTLELGDSALYLCASSLKVEFEQYFGPGTRLTVT.

This clonotype was counted a few times. The genes are TRBV12-3 or TRBV12-4 and TRBJ1-1; D unclear. The CDR3 totals 12 residues. The ends were cut back, 2 bases at V and 0 bases at J, with 1 base in the middle. This chain's CDR3 is CASSLMNTEAFF. CDR3 in DNA: TGTGCCAGCAGTTTAATGAACACTGAAGCTTTCTTT.

In its sample, this clonotype was seen many times. The J gene is TRBJ2-3, the V gene TRBV20-1; D unclear. Trimming cost V 3 bases and J 2 bases, with 15 bases left between them. The CDR3 runs to 15 residues. Germline loops: CDR1 DFQATT, CDR2 SNEGSKA (reference sequence). CDR3 DNA sequence: TGCAGTGCTAGTAGGTTGGGATTGGACACAGATACGCAGTATTTT. Translation gives CSASRLGLDTDTQYF.

CDR3 sequence reads: CASSLALTGRASVEQFF. In DNA form, the CDR3 reads TGTGCCAGCAGCTTAGCGCTCACGGGAAGGGCCTCGGTTGAGCAGTTCTTC. The rearrangement uses TRBV7-2 and TRBJ2-1; D perhaps matches TRBD2 (5 bases). In germline, CDR1 is SGHTA, CDR2 FQGNSA. Trimming took 0 bases from V and 9 from J, leaving 21 bases between them. This CDR3 spans 17 amino acids.

This clonotype was found many times. The genes are TRBV3-1 and TRBJ2-7; D remains ambiguous. Trimming left V 1 base short and J 0 bases short, with 7 bases between. CDR1 and CDR2 from the germline V gene are LGHDT and YNNKEL (reference sequence). The CDR3 runs 14 residues. The CDR3 nucleotides read TGTGCCAGCAGCCAAGGAGTGAACTCCTACGAGCAGTACTTC. Translation gives CASSQGVNSYEQYF.

Only a few counts were recorded for this clonotype. V is TRBV4-1 and J is TRBJ2-7, with D unclear. V shed 3 bases and J shed 2 bases, with 17 bases lying between them. The CDR3 contains 16 residues. Germline CDR1 MGHRA, CDR2 YSYEKL. The CDR3 is CASSQSINSDTYEQYF. The CDR3, as DNA: TGCGCCAGCAGCCAGTCGATCAACTCGGATACCTACGAGCAGTACTTC.